One sample yielded the 26 T cell receptor beta chains listed below, sequenced in a study of blood T cell repertoires in COVID-19. Measured with immunoSEQ multiplex PCR; TCRdb has only the in-frame clones, and not every one. The sample has over 250,000 clones, under 90% seen once. The sequenced sample was peripheral blood. The receptors stem from a man aged 45 to 65 with acute or convalescent COVID-19.

The chain is built from TRBV2 and TRBJ1-2; perhaps TRBD1 as D (5 bases). The ends were cut back, 2 bases at V and 3 bases at J, with 7 bases in the middle. The CDR3 loop spans 13 amino acids. Germline assignment: CDR1 SNHLY and CDR2 FYNNEI. The CDR3 sequence is CASSETGYYGYTF. The DNA for the CDR3 is TGTGCCAGCAGTGAAACAGGATACTATGGCTACACCTTC. The full variable domain, in which reference TRBV2 and TRBJ1-2 provide the parts outside the CDR3, is EPEVTQTPSHQVTQMGQEVILRCVPISNHLYFYWYRQILGQKVEFLVSFYNNEISEKSEIFDDQFSVERPDGSNFTLKIRSTKLEDSAMYFCASSETGYYGYTFGSGTRLTVV.

This clone is a singleton in its sample. This rearrangement joins TRBV2 to TRBJ1-5; 9 nucleotides line up with TRBD1. Unmatched junction bases numbered 4, after V lost 6 bases and J lost 4 bases. CDR1 and CDR2 (germline): SNHLY, FYNNEI. The CDR3 is 14 residues long. DNA for the CDR3: TGTGCCAGCAGCGGACAGGGGCAAAATCAGCCCCAGCATTTT. It yields the protein CASSGQGQNQPQHF.

This clone appeared a single time. The chain carries TRBV18 and TRBJ2-5; TRBD1 matches at 7 bases. Germline CDR1 reads KGHSH; CDR2 reads LQKENI. There are 13 residues in the CDR3. With V trimmed by 5 bases and J by 4 bases, 4 bases remained unmatched. The DNA of the CDR3 is TGTGCCAGCTCATGGACAGGTCGAGAGACCCAGTACTTC. It translates to CASSWTGRETQYF.

The chain couples TRBV5-4 to TRBJ2-7, with 10 bases lining up with TRBD2. Germline V lookup: CDR1 SGHNT, CDR2 YYREEE (reference sequence). This CDR3 spans 17 amino acids. V was clipped by 3 bases and J by 2 bases; unmatched bases: 11. This chain's CDR3 is CASSSPGSGGPPYEQYF. The CDR3 region has the DNA TGTGCCAGCAGCTCCCCGGGTAGCGGGGGGCCGCCCTACGAGCAGTACTTC.

This clone was seen only once. The chain employs TRBV6-1 and TRBJ1-2; TRBD1 agrees at 7 bases. The trim removed 2 bases at V and 5 bases at J, leaving 8 bases unmatched. Germline CDR1 is MNHNS and CDR2 is SASEGT. CDR3 length: 15 amino acids. CDR3 region: CASSEKGDSRYGYTF. The CDR3 DNA reads TGTGCCAGCAGTGAAAAGGGGGACAGTCGATATGGCTACACCTTC.

This rearrangement joins TRBV18 to TRBJ1-2, with D tentatively TRBD1 (5 bases). This CDR3 is built from 13 residues. Looked up from germline, CDR1 is KGHSH and CDR2 is LQKENI. V gave up 6 bases and J gave up 3 bases, with 11 bases separating them. The CDR3 is CASSEGRDYGYTF. The CDR3 nucleotides are TGTGCCAGCTCGGAGGGGCGAGACTATGGCTACACCTTC.

The chain is built from TRBV7-9 and TRBJ1-4, with 9 bases that match TRBD1. V was clipped by 4 bases and J by 2 bases; unmatched bases: 5. The CDR3 has 16 residues. Germline assignment: CDR1 SEHNR and CDR2 FQNEAQ (reference sequence). In nucleotides, the CDR3 is TGTGCCAGCAGCTCCCAGGGACAGGGCACTAATGAAAAACTGTTTTTT. Translation gives CASSSQGQGTNEKLFF.

This chain links TRBV5-1 with TRBJ2-3; D is undetermined. Germline V lookup: CDR1 SGHRS, CDR2 YFSETQ. Trimming took 7 bases from V and 2 from J, leaving 14 bases between them. The CDR3 covers 14 residues. Here the CDR3 reads CASLQASYTDTQYF. The DNA of the CDR3 is TGCGCCAGCCTCCAGGCTTCCTACACAGATACGCAGTATTTT.

The chain couples TRBV5-8 to TRBJ2-7; weak D call: TRBD1 (6 bases). This CDR3 is built from 15 residues. CDR1 is SGHTS and CDR2 is YDEGEE in the germline V gene. The V and J ends lost 6 bases and 2 bases respectively, with 18 bases between them. The CDR3 coding sequence is TGTGCCAGCACCCCCTGGACAGACGTAACCTACGAGCAGTACTTC. It encodes CASTPWTDVTYEQYF.

The chain joins TRBV29-1 to TRBJ1-2, with D possibly being TRBD1 (5 bases). The germline V and J ends were trimmed by 5 bases and 4 bases, with 14 bases remaining between them. The CDR3 sequence is 13 residues long. Germline-derived CDR1 and CDR2 are SQVTM and ANQGSEA. The CDR3 DNA reads as TGCAGCGTTCAAACAGTCCAGGGCTATGGCTACACCTTC. Its protein is CSVQTVQGYGYTF.

The V gene is TRBV16, the J gene TRBJ1-2, with D perhaps matching TRBD1 (5 bases). The CDR3 is made up of 13 amino acids. CDR1 and CDR2 (germline): KGHSY, FQNENV. V gave up 2 bases and J gave up 4 bases, with 8 bases separating them. CDR3 residues: CASSQQGGYGYTF. DNA for the CDR3: TGTGCCAGCAGCCAACAGGGCGGCTATGGCTACACCTTC.

This chain connects TRBV7-2 to TRBJ1-6; TRBD1 might be the D (5 bases). Trimming removed 5 bases from V and 3 bases from J, with 14 bases in between. The CDR3 spans 16 residues. The germline gives CDR1 SGHTA, CDR2 FQGNSA. CDR3 coding DNA: TGTGCCAGCAGCCGCCAGGGTGCGGTCTATAATTCACCCCTCCACTTT. Translation gives CASSRQGAVYNSPLHF.

In its sample, this clone was seen once. The chain employs TRBV7-8 and TRBJ2-4; TRBD2 is a possible D gene (7 bases). V dropped 3 bases and J dropped 9 bases, with 15 bases sitting between them. Looked up from germline, CDR1 is SGHVS and CDR2 is FQNEAQ. The CDR3 sequence is 14 residues long. The CDR3 sequence: CASSLGGGVGIQYF. For the CDR3, the DNA is TGTGCCAGCAGCTTGGGAGGGGGGGTTGGCATTCAGTACTTC.

This clone was detected a few times. The chain employs TRBV10-2 and TRBJ2-2, with D unclear. V shed 6 bases and J shed 5 bases, with 13 bases lying between them. The CDR3 extends over 14 amino acids. CDR1 and CDR2 from the germline V gene are WSHSY and SAAADI. The CDR3 sequence is CASRFGRQTGELFF. In DNA, the CDR3 is TGCGCCAGCAGATTTGGGCGACAAACCGGGGAGCTGTTTTTT.

Remarks on this clone: This sample includes further DNA sequences coding for the same CDR3. CDR3 residues: CASSPNGGELFF. DNA of the CDR3: TGTGCCAGCAGTCCAAACGGCGGGGAGCTGTTTTTT. This chain uses TRBV2 with TRBJ2-2; no clear D gene. Germline V gene sequence: CDR1 SNHLY, CDR2 FYNNEI. The CDR3 is 12 residues long. Trimming removed 5 bases at V and 7 bases at J, with 8 bases between.

The chain carries TRBV12-3 or TRBV12-4 and TRBJ1-2; a weak D match, TRBD1 (6 bases). The V end was cut by 4 bases, the J end by 8 bases, with 8 bases between. The CDR3 is 11 amino acids. CDR3 region: CASSSTGGYTF. In DNA form, the CDR3 reads TGTGCCAGCAGTTCAACAGGGGGCTACACCTTC.

The genes are TRBV29-1 and TRBJ1-1, with a tentative D call TRBD1 (5 bases). In germline, CDR1 is SQVTM, CDR2 ANQGSEA. V was clipped by 7 bases and J by 0 bases, with 12 bases between them. This CDR3 is built from 13 residues. CDR3 sequence reads: CSGRADMNTEAFF. DNA for the CDR3: TGCAGCGGGAGGGCGGACATGAACACTGAAGCTTTCTTT.

This rearrangement joins TRBV7-8 to TRBJ2-7; 9 positions agree with TRBD2. J was trimmed by 1 base and V by 2 bases; bases with no gene match: 3. Germline values: CDR1 SGHVS, CDR2 FQNEAQ. The CDR3 contains 15 residues. The CDR3 is CASSLRGGESYEQYF. For the CDR3, the DNA is TGTGCCAGCAGCTTACGCGGGGGGGAATCCTACGAGCAGTACTTC.

V is TRBV29-1 and J is TRBJ1-1; D not resolved. CDR1 SQVTM and CDR2 ANQGSEA come from the germline V gene. V lost 1 base to trimming and J lost 3 bases, with 12 bases between them. The CDR3 sequence is 14 residues long. The CDR3 here is CSVEGRVSDTEAFF. The CDR3, as DNA: TGCAGCGTTGAAGGCCGGGTATCGGACACTGAAGCTTTCTTT.

V gene TRBV6-5 combines with J gene TRBJ1-2; a possible D gene is TRBD1 (5 bases). Trimming removed 2 bases from V and 6 bases from J, with 16 bases in between. The germline gives CDR1 MNHEY, CDR2 SVGAGI. This CDR3 has 15 amino acids. CDR3 amino acids: CASSYAGRGSDGYTF. Here the CDR3 DNA reads TGTGCCAGCAGTTACGCCGGGCGGGGGTCGGATGGCTACACCTTC.

This clone was counted a single time. J is TRBJ2-1 and V is TRBV18; 12 bases align to TRBD1. Germline V gene sequence: CDR1 KGHSH, CDR2 LQKENI. The V and J ends lost 6 bases and 8 bases, in that order; junction bases with no gene match: 8. The CDR3 spans 15 residues. The CDR3 coding sequence is TGTGCCAGCTCGGCCGGGACAGGGGGCGTCGATGAGCAGTTCTTC. Its protein product is CASSAGTGGVDEQFF.

The gene calls are TRBV11-2 and TRBJ2-7; D is possibly TRBD1 (5 bases). Germline V CDR1 and CDR2: SGHAT, FQNNGV. This CDR3 is built from 15 residues. V was pared by 1 base and J by 2 bases, with 12 bases between. CDR3 amino acids: CASSLGQPKTYEQYF. The CDR3, as DNA: TGTGCCAGCAGCTTAGGACAGCCTAAGACCTACGAGCAGTACTTC.

The CDR3 DNA is TGCAGCGTTGAGAGGACTGCACAAGAGACCCAGTACTTC. Amino acids: CSVERTAQETQYF. This chain joins TRBV29-1 and TRBJ2-5; tentatively, D is TRBD2 (5 bases). From germline, CDR1 is SQVTM and CDR2 ANQGSEA. There are 13 residues in the CDR3. V dropped 3 bases and J dropped 2 bases, with 10 bases sitting between them.

The CDR3 sequence is CASSQGHEQYF. The CDR3 DNA reads TGTGCCAGCAGCCAGGGGCACGAGCAGTACTTC. The J gene is TRBJ2-7, the V gene TRBV7-8; a possible D gene is TRBD1 (6 bases). The V end lost 5 bases, the J end lost 5 bases, and 7 bases lay between the germline ends. The germline V gene encodes CDR1 SGHVS and CDR2 FQNEAQ. The CDR3 runs to 11 residues. The full variable domain, in which reference TRBV7-8 and TRBJ2-7 provide the parts outside the CDR3, is GAGVSQSPRYKVAKRGQDVALRCDPISGHVSLFWYQQALGQGPEFLTYFQNEAQLDKSGLPSDRFFAERPEGSVSTLKIQRTQQEDSAVYLCASSQGHEQYFGPGTRLTVT.

V is TRBV6-6 and J is TRBJ1-2; the D gene is possibly TRBD1 (6 bases). Germline CDR1 is MNHNY and CDR2 is SVGAGI (reference sequence). This CDR3 comprises 14 residues. V shed 7 bases and J shed 2 bases, with 14 bases lying between them. CDR3 nucleotides: TGTGCCAGCATCTCGGACAGAGTAAACTATGGCTACACCTTC. Its translation: CASISDRVNYGYTF.

In its sample, this clone was seen once. The V call is TRBV30, the J call TRBJ1-2; TRBD1 agrees at 9 bases. CDR3 size: 15 residues. The junction had 5 bases not matched to a gene; V was cut back by 0 bases and J by 3 bases. The V gene's germline CDR1 is GTSNPN and CDR2 SVGIG (reference sequence). Written as DNA, the CDR3 is TGTGCCTGGAGTGTTGGGACAGGGAGACACTATGGCTACACCTTC. Residues: CAWSVGTGRHYGYTF.